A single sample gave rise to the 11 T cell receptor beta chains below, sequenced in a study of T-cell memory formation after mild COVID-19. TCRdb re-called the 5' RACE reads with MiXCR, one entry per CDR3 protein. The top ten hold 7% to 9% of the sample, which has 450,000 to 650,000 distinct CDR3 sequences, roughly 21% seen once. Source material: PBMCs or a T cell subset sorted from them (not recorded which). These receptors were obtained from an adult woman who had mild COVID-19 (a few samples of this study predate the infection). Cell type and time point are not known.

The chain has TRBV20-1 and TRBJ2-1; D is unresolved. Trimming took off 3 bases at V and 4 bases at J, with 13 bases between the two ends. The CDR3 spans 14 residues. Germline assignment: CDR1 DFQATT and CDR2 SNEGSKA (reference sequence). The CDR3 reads CSARLQHPYNEQFF. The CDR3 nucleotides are TGCAGTGCTAGGCTCCAACACCCTTACAATGAGCAGTTCTTC.

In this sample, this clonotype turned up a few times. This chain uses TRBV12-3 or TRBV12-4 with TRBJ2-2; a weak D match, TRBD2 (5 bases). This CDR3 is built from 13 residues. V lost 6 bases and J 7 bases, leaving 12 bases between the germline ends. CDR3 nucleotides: TGTGCCAGCAGCGAGGGATCGGTCGGGGAGCTGTTTTTT. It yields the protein CASSEGSVGELFF.

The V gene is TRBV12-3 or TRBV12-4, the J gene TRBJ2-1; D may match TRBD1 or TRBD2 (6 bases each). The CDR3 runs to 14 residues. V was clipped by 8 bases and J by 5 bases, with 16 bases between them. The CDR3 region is CASSRGQVHNEQFF. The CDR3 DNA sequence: TGTGCCAGCTCCCGGGGGCAGGTCCACAATGAGCAGTTCTTC.

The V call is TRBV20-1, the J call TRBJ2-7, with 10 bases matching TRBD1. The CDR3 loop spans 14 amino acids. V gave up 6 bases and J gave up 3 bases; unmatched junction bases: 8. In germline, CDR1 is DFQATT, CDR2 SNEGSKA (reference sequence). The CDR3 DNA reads TGCAGTGCGCAAGAGGGGACAGGGGACTACGAGCAGTACTTC. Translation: CSAQEGTGDYEQYF.

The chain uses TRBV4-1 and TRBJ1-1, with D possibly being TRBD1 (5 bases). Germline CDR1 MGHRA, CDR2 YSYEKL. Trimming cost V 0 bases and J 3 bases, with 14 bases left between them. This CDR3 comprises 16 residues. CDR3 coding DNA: TGCGCCAGCAGCCAAGACGTCGGGTGGGGGGACACTGAAGCTTTCTTT. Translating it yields CASSQDVGWGDTEAFF.

The CDR3 loop reads CAIGGQGSNQPQHF. Here the CDR3 DNA reads TGTGCCATCGGTGGACAGGGGAGCAATCAGCCCCAGCATTTT. The rearrangement uses TRBV10-3 and TRBJ1-5; 9 bases line up with TRBD1. The V segment lost 8 bases and the J segment 1 base; nucleotides outside the gene matches: 3. Germline-derived CDR1 and CDR2 are ENHRY and SYGVKD. The CDR3 runs 14 residues.

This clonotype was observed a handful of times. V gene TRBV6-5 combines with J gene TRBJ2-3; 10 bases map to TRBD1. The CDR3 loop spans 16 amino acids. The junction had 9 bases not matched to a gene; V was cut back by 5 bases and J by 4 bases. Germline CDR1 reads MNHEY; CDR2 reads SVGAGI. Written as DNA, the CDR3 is TGTGCCAGCAGTCCCGGGACAGGGGTGTCGCCAGATACGCAGTATTTT. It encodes CASSPGTGVSPDTQYF.

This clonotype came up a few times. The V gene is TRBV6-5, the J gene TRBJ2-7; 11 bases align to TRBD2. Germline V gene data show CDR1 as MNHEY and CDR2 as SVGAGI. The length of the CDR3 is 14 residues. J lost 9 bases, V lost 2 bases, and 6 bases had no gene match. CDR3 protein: CASSYGRLAGGQYF. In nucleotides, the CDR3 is TGTGCCAGCAGTTACGGTCGGCTAGCGGGAGGGCAGTACTTC.

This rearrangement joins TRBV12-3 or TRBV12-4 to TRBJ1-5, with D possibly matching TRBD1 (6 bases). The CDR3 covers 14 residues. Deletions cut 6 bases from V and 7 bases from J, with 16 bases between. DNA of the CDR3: TGTGCCAGCAGCCTATCAGGAGGGGGGCAGCCCCAGCATTTT. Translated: CASSLSGGGQPQHF.

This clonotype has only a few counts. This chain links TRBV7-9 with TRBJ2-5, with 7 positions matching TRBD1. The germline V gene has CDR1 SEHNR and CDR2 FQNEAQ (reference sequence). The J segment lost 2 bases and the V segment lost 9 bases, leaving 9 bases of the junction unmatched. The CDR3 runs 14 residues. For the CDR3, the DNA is TGTGCCAGTTTTTTACCGGGACAGCAAGAGACCCAGTACTTC. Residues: CASFLPGQQETQYF.

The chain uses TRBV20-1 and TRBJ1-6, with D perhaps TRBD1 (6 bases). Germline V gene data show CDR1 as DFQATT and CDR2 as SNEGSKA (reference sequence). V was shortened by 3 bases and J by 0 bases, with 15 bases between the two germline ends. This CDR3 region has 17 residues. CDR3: CSASVPGASSYNSPLHF. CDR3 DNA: TGCAGTGCTAGTGTTCCAGGGGCAAGCTCCTATAATTCACCCCTCCACTTT.